Here is one TCR beta chain with its context. Its target is unknown. The sample comes from a study of cytomegalovirus exposure and HLA in healthy donors. The PCR used 60 Vbeta and 13 Jbeta primers. Clones were sequenced by immunoSEQ multiplex PCR, and TCRdb holds only the in-frame ones, with some missing. The data contain approximately 80,000 clones, 63% of them singletons. Study-level findings and limits: Published work reported that the classifier diagnosed cytomegalovirus status with high specificity and sensitivity.

The sequence derives from a woman aged 40-49 years in good health and CMV-seropositive. Source material: PBMCs.

In DNA form, the CDR3 reads TGTGCCAGCAGCTTACCCGGTAGCGCAAACTACGAGCAGTACTTC. Its translation is CASSLPGSANYEQYF. The rearrangement links TRBV7-9 to TRBJ2-7, with D perhaps matching TRBD2 (5 bases). Germline CDR1 and CDR2: SEHNR and FQNEAQ (reference sequence). The CDR3 is 15 amino acids. The V end lost 2 bases, the J end lost 3 bases, and 14 bases lay between the germline ends.